This T cell receptor (beta chain) was captured by sequencing in a study of vaccination and CD4 T cells after COVID-19. Study details: Researchers treated control cultures with a CEFX pool, an HIV-1 Nef pool, or no peptide.

Documented treatment: roughly 10-day PBMC culture with coronavirus spike peptide pools or control peptides (ViraFEST assay). This CDR3 contains 13 residues. Germline CDR1 reads MNHEY; CDR2 reads SVGEGT. V was pared by 2 bases and J by 6 bases, with 10 bases between. The study sequenced cultured CD4+ T cell DNA using the Oncomine TCR Beta short-read assay. TCRdb itself ran the PCR reads through MiXCR, one entry per CDR3 protein. Of roughly 6,700 distinct CDR3 sequences listed, roughly 68% are singletons. Concerning this clonotype itself: As yet, its antigen is unknown.

The source material was CD4+ T cells from blood, cultured in vitro. This sequence joins TRBV6-2 or TRBV6-3 and TRBJ1-2; D gene unclear. The clonotype comes from a human donor who had recovered from COVID-19. CDR3 in amino acids: CASSYGQVNGYTF. CDR3 nucleotides: TGTGCCAGCAGTTACGGGCAGGTGAATGGCTACACCTTC.